These 25 T cell receptor beta chains originate from one sample sequenced in a study of spatial heterogeneity in lung cancer. TCRdb analysed the 5' RACE reads with MiXCR anew, one entry per CDR3 protein. Of over 10,000 distinct CDR3 sequences detected, 14% appear once; the ten largest clones hold around 38%. Time point defined: sample taken at primary tumor resection. Unsorted whole RNA from tumor, nontumor lung or frozen PBMC underwent sequencing. The sample in question was PBMCs, obtained at surgery. The receptors stem from a male donor with early-stage non-small cell lung cancer.

In its sample, this clonotype was seen a few times. J is TRBJ1-2 and V is TRBV2; 9 nucleotides line up with TRBD1. The V gene's germline CDR1 is SNHLY and CDR2 FYNNEI. The ends lost 7 bases at V and 2 bases at J; junction bases unmatched: 8. The CDR3 extends over 15 amino acids. Here the CDR3 DNA reads TGTGCCAGCATCACAACAGGGGGCTCCAACTATGGCTACACCTTC. Its protein is CASITTGGSNYGYTF.

This clonotype was recorded a few times. V usage is TRBV7-2 and J usage is TRBJ2-1; 9 bases align to TRBD1. The CDR3 is made up of 15 amino acids. CDR1 SGHTA and CDR2 FQGNSA come from the germline V gene. V was pared by 6 bases and J by 8 bases, with 11 bases of the junction left unmatched. The CDR3 here is CASRFTGTGYDEQFF. The DNA of the CDR3 is TGTGCCAGCAGGTTTACCGGGACAGGGTACGATGAGCAGTTCTTC.

The chain links TRBV7-8 to TRBJ1-5; 7 bases are a match to TRBD1. The germline CDR1 and CDR2 sequences are SGHVS and FQNEAQ. The CDR3 length is 14 residues. Trimming at V came to 5 bases and at J to 3 bases, leaving 4 bases not matched to a gene. As DNA, the CDR3 is TGTGCCAGCAGCACGACAGGGCTCAATCAGCCCCAGCATTTT. Protein sequence: CASSTTGLNQPQHF.

At least ten counts were recorded for this clonotype. This sequence joins TRBV6-6 and TRBJ2-3; D is perhaps TRBD2 (6 bases). The CDR3 loop spans 17 amino acids. Germline assignment: CDR1 MNHNY and CDR2 SVGAGI (reference sequence). Trimming removed 0 bases from V and 4 bases from J, with 17 bases in between. CDR3 sequence (DNA): TGTGCCAGCAGTTACTCGGAGGGGCGCAATGGCCCAGATACGCAGTATTTT. It codes for CASSYSEGRNGPDTQYF.

This clonotype is categorized as medium-sized. This rearrangement joins TRBV4-3 to TRBJ2-5; 13 nucleotides agree with TRBD2. The CDR3 contains 15 residues. V shed 1 base, J shed 5 bases, and the junction held 1 base outside the gene matches. The V gene's germline CDR1 is LGHNA and CDR2 YSLEER. The CDR3 region has the DNA TGCGCCAGCAGCCAAGTGACTAGCGGGGGGGAGACCCAGTACTTC. Translation: CASSQVTSGGETQYF.

This clonotype was found many times. The genes are TRBV5-1 and TRBJ2-5, with 10 bases lining up with TRBD2. Trimming took 0 bases from V and 0 from J; bases not matched to a gene: 2. The CDR3 has 16 amino acids. CDR1 SGHRS and CDR2 YFSETQ come from the germline V gene. CDR3 in amino acids: CASSLGTSGDQETQYF. CDR3 DNA sequence: TGCGCCAGCAGCTTGGGAACTAGCGGGGACCAAGAGACCCAGTACTTC. Supplemented by reference TRBV5-1 and TRBJ2-5, the full variable domain reads KAGVTQTPRYLIKTRGQQVTLSCSPISGHRSVSWYQQTPGQGLQFLFEYFSETQRNKGNFPGRFSGRQFSNSRSEMNVSTLELGDSALYLCASSLGTSGDQETQYFGPGTRLLVL.

This clonotype was counted only a few times. This chain connects TRBV7-9 to TRBJ2-1, with 8 bases that match TRBD2. Trimming removed 11 bases from V and 4 bases from J; junction bases left unmatched: 7. Germline CDR1 reads SEHNR; CDR2 reads FQNEAQ (reference sequence). This CDR3 contains 13 residues. The chain's CDR3 is CAGSGGWYNEQFF. CDR3 DNA: TGTGCCGGAAGCGGGGGCTGGTACAATGAGCAGTTCTTC.

This clonotype was recorded a few times. The genes are TRBV28 and TRBJ1-2; D unclear. V was pared by 4 bases and J by 6 bases, with 12 bases between. Germline V gene data show CDR1 as MDHEN and CDR2 as SYDVKM. This CDR3 is built from 13 residues. CDR3 amino acids: CASSYRALNGYTF. The DNA for the CDR3 is TGTGCCAGCAGTTACCGGGCCTTGAATGGCTACACCTTC.

This sequence joins TRBV7-9 and TRBJ2-1, with D unresolved. Germline V gene lookup returns CDR1 SEHNR and CDR2 FQNEAQ (reference sequence). V lost 0 bases, J lost 5 bases, and 8 bases lay in between. The CDR3 has 14 amino acids. Here the CDR3 DNA reads TGTGCCAGCAGCTTAGCGTACAGAGACAATGAGCAGTTCTTC. Protein product: CASSLAYRDNEQFF.

The table lists this clonotype with a few counts. The gene calls are TRBV7-2 and TRBJ1-3, with D uncertain. The V gene's germline CDR1 is SGHTA and CDR2 FQGNSA. V gave up 2 bases and J gave up 1 base, with 12 bases separating them. The CDR3 length is 16 residues. The CDR3 DNA sequence: TGTGCCAGCAGCTTACTCCGGGGTGCGTCTGGAAACACCATATATTTT. It translates to CASSLLRGASGNTIYF.

This clonotype turned up a few times. This rearrangement joins TRBV7-2 to TRBJ1-5; no firm D call. Germline CDR1 is SGHTA and CDR2 is FQGNSA. Trimming took 2 bases from V and 7 from J, leaving 12 bases between them. This CDR3 region has 14 residues. Here the CDR3 DNA reads TGTGCCAGCAGCTTATTACGGGAAAACCAGCCCCAGCATTTT. Translating it yields CASSLLRENQPQHF.

This clonotype was counted ten times or more. V and J are TRBV12-3 or TRBV12-4 and TRBJ2-3; TRBD2 matches at 12 bases. V lost 4 bases, J lost 7 bases, and 3 bases stayed unmatched. The CDR3 extends over 14 amino acids. CDR3 DNA: TGTGCCAGCAGTTCACTAGCGGGGGGAAATACGCAGTATTTT. Its translation: CASSSLAGGNTQYF.

This clonotype was detected only a few times. The chain employs TRBV6-2 or TRBV6-3 and TRBJ2-5; possible D gene TRBD2, 5 bases. The germline V gene encodes CDR1 MNHEY and CDR2 SVGEGT. The V end lost 4 bases, the J end lost 5 bases, and 8 bases lay between the germline ends. CDR3 length equals 12 residues. For the CDR3, the DNA is TGTGCCAGCAGTTCCCCGGGGGAGACCCAGTACTTC. It encodes CASSSPGETQYF.

The chain uses TRBV7-2 and TRBJ2-1; the D is unclear. The V end was cut by 5 bases, the J end by 7 bases, with 15 bases between. The CDR3 covers 14 residues. Germline V gives CDR1 SGHTA, CDR2 FQGNSA. Here the CDR3 DNA reads TGTGCCAGCAGCCTCGGACCTGGTACGAATGAGCAGTTCTTC. This gives the protein CASSLGPGTNEQFF.

In this sample, this clonotype turned up many times. This rearrangement joins TRBV28 to TRBJ2-3; possibly TRBD1 or TRBD2 for D (5 bases each). Trimming removed 5 bases from V and 6 bases from J, with 18 bases in between. This CDR3 spans 15 amino acids. Germline CDR1 MDHEN, CDR2 SYDVKM. CDR3 sequence (DNA): TGTGCCAGCAGTCCCTCCGGGGCCCCGTCGGATACGCAGTATTTT. Translated: CASSPSGAPSDTQYF.

This clonotype was picked up a small number of times. V gene TRBV7-6 combines with J gene TRBJ1-1, with TRBD1 as a possible D gene (6 bases). The V and J ends lost 5 bases and 4 bases respectively, with 11 bases between them. Germline lookup yields CDR1 SGHVS and CDR2 FNYEAQ. The length of the CDR3 is 13 residues. For the CDR3, the DNA is TGTGCCAGCAGCCGGGGGCAGGGCACTGAAGCTTTCTTT. Amino acid sequence: CASSRGQGTEAFF.

This clonotype was counted only a few times. The chain uses TRBV10-3 and TRBJ1-5; no clear D. V lost 10 bases and J 4 bases, leaving 17 bases between the germline ends. Germline lookup yields CDR1 ENHRY and CDR2 SYGVKD. This CDR3 contains 14 residues. DNA for the CDR3: TGTGCCAGCTCGGGAAACCCGAGGAATCAGCCCCAGCATTTT. Protein sequence: CASSGNPRNQPQHF.

The chain joins TRBV4-1 to TRBJ1-2; no firm D call. CDR1 and CDR2 (germline): MGHRA, YSYEKL. Trimming removed 0 bases at V and 3 bases at J, with 11 bases between. The CDR3 is made up of 15 amino acids. Written as DNA, the CDR3 is TGCGCCAGCAGCCAAGATTTAGACCGATACTATGGCTACACCTTC. This sequence encodes CASSQDLDRYYGYTF.

In its sample, this clonotype was seen many times. The chain combines TRBV11-2 with TRBJ2-5, with a possible D match to TRBD1 (6 bases). Per germline, CDR1 SGHAT and CDR2 FQNNGV. The CDR3 runs 15 residues. Trimming shortened V by 1 base and J by 5 bases, and 14 bases separated the two germline ends. CDR3 sequence reads: CASSLGSTGMETQYF. Written as DNA, the CDR3 is TGTGCCAGCAGCTTAGGATCGACAGGAATGGAGACCCAGTACTTC.

This clonotype was found many times. V gene TRBV12-3 or TRBV12-4 combines with J gene TRBJ2-3; possible D gene TRBD2, 6 bases. V was cut by 3 bases and J by 6 bases, with 16 bases left in between. This CDR3 is built from 15 residues. The CDR3 sequence is CASSLTRDGGDTQYF. The CDR3 coding sequence is TGTGCCAGCAGTTTGACGAGGGATGGAGGGGATACGCAGTATTTT.

This clonotype has a count of ten or more. V is TRBV28 and J is TRBJ1-1; D gene uncertain. The CDR3 is 12 residues long. Trimming left V 6 bases short and J 2 bases short, with 7 bases between. From germline, CDR1 is MDHEN and CDR2 SYDVKM. The CDR3 DNA follows: TGTGCCAGCAGAAATGTTAACACTGAAGCTTTCTTT. Translation: CASRNVNTEAFF.

This clonotype was counted at least ten times. CDR3 sequence reads: CSVEDQVGNSYYEQYF. CDR3 bases: TGCAGCGTTGAAGATCAAGTTGGTAACAGCTACTACGAGCAGTACTTC. This chain connects TRBV29-1 to TRBJ2-7, with D unclear. The CDR3 has 16 residues. V dropped 0 bases and J dropped 3 bases, with 18 bases sitting between them. Germline V CDR1 and CDR2: SQVTM, ANQGSEA.

Written as DNA, the CDR3 is TGTGCCAGCAGTGAAATTAGCTTTGGGGCCAACGTCCTGACTTTC. Protein product: CASSEISFGANVLTF. The chain joins TRBV6-1 to TRBJ2-6; D uncertain. Germline V lookup: CDR1 MNHNS, CDR2 SASEGT. The CDR3 contains 15 residues. The V and J ends lost 2 bases and 3 bases respectively, with 8 bases between them.

Ten or more counts support this clonotype. The chain couples TRBV4-3 to TRBJ2-2, with 9 bases fitting TRBD2. In germline, CDR1 is LGHNA, CDR2 YSLEER. The CDR3 extends over 17 amino acids. The V and J ends lost 3 bases and 0 bases, in that order; junction bases with no gene match: 5. In DNA form, the CDR3 reads TGCGCCAGCAGCCATTCCTTAGCGGGGGCGAACACCGGGGAGCTGTTTTTT. Protein sequence: CASSHSLAGANTGELFF.

The sample holds a few counts of this clonotype. The gene calls are TRBV7-9 and TRBJ1-1; a possible D gene is TRBD1 (5 bases). From germline, CDR1 is SEHNR and CDR2 FQNEAQ (reference sequence). This CDR3 is built from 12 residues. The V gene lost 5 bases and the J gene lost 4 bases, with 8 bases spanning the gap. DNA of the CDR3: TGTGCCAGCAGCAGGGGAGTCACTGAAGCTTTCTTT. Its translation is CASSRGVTEAFF.